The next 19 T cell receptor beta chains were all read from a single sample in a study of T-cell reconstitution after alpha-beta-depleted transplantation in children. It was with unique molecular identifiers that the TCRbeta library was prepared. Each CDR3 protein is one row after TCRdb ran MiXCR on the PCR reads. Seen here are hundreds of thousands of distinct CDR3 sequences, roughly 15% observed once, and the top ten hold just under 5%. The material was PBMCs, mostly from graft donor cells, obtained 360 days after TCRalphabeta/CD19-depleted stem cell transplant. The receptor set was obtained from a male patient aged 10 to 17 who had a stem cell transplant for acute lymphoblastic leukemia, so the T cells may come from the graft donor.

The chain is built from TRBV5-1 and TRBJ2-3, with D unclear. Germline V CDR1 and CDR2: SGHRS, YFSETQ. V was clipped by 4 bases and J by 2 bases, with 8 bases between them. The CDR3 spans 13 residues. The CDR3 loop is CASSPQVTDTQYF. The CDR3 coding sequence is TGCGCCAGCAGCCCTCAGGTCACAGATACGCAGTATTTT.

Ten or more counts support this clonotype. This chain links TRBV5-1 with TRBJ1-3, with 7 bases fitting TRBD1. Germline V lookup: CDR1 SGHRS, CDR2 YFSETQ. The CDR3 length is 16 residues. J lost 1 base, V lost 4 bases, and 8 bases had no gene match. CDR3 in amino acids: CASSQGQSLSGNTIYF. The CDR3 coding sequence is TGCGCCAGCAGCCAGGGACAGTCCCTTTCTGGAAACACCATATATTTT.

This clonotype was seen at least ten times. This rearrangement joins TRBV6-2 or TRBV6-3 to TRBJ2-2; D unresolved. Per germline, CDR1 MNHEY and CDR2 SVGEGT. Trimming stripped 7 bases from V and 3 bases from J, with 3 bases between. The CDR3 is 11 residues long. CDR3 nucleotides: TGTGCCAGCACGCACACCGGGGAGCTGTTTTTT. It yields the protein CASTHTGELFF.

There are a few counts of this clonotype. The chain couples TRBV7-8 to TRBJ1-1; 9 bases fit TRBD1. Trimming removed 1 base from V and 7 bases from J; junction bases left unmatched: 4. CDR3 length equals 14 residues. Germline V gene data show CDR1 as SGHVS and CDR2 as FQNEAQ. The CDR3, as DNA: TGTGCCAGCAGCTTAGGGACAGGGGTAGTTGAAGCTTTCTTT. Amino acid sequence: CASSLGTGVVEAFF.

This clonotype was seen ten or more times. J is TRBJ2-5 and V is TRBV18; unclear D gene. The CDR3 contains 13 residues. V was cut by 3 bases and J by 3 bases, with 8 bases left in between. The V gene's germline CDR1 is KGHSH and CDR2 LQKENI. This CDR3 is CASSPLREETQYF. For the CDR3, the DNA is TGTGCCAGCTCACCCCTTCGGGAAGAGACCCAGTACTTC. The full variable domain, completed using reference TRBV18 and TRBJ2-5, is NAGVMQNPRHLVRRRGQEARLRCSPMKGHSHVYWYRQLPEEGLKFMVYLQKENIIDESGMPKERFSAEFPKEGPSILRIQQVVRGDSAAYFCASSPLREETQYFGPGTRLLVL.

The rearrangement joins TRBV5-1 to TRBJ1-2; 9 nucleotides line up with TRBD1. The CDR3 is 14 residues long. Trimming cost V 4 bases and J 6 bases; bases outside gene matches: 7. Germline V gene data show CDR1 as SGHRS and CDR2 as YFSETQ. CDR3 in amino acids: CASSIYRGQDGYTF. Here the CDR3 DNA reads TGCGCCAGCAGCATTTACAGGGGGCAAGATGGCTACACCTTC.

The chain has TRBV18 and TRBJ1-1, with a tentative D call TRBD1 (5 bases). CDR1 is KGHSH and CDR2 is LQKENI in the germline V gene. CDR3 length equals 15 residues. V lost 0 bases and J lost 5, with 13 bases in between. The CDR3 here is CASSPPSGGGTEAFF. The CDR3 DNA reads TGTGCCAGCTCACCACCGTCTGGGGGTGGGACTGAAGCTTTCTTT.

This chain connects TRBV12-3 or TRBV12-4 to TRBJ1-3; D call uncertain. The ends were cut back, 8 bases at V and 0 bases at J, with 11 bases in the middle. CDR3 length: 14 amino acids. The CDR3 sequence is CASGIGVSGNTIYF. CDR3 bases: TGTGCCAGCGGGATTGGGGTCTCTGGAAACACCATATATTTT.

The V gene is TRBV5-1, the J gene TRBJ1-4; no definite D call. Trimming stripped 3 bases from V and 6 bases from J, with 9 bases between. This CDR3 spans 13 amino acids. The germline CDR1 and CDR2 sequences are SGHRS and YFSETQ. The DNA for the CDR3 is TGCGCCAGCAGCTCCGGGGATGATGAAAAACTGTTTTTT. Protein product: CASSSGDDEKLFF.

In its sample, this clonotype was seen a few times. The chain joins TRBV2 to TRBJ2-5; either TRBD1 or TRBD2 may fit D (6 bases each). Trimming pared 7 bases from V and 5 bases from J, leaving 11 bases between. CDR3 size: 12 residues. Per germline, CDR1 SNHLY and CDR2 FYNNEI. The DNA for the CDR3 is TGTGCCAGCATGGGGGGCGAGGAGACCCAGTACTTC. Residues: CASMGGEETQYF.

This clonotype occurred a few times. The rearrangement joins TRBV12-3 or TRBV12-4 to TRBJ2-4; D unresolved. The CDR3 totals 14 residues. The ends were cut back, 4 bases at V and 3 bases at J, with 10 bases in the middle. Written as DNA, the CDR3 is TGTGCCAGCAGTTCGAGCGATATCAAAAACATTCAGTACTTC. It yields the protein CASSSSDIKNIQYF.

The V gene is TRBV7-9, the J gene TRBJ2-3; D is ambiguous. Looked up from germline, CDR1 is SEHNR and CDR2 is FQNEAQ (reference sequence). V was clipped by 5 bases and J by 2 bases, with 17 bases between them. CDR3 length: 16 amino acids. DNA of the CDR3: TGTGCCAGCAGCCCCTACCGAGTGTCGGTCACAGATACGCAGTATTTT. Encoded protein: CASSPYRVSVTDTQYF.

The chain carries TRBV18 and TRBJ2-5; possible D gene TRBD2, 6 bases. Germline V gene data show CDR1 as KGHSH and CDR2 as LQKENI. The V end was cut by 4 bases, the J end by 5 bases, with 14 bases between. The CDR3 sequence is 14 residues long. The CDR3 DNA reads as TGTGCCAGCTCACACGGGAGTTCAGGGGAGACCCAGTACTTC. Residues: CASSHGSSGETQYF. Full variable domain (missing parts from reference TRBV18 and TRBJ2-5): NAGVMQNPRHLVRRRGQEARLRCSPMKGHSHVYWYRQLPEEGLKFMVYLQKENIIDESGMPKERFSAEFPKEGPSILRIQQVVRGDSAAYFCASSHGSSGETQYFGPGTRLLVL.

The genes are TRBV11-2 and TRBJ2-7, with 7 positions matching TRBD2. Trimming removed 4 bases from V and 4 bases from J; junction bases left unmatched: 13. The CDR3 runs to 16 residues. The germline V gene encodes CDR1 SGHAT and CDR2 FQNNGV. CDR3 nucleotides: TGTGCCAGCAGCTCCGGGGGGTTTGGCCTACTATACGAGCAGTACTTC. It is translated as CASSSGGFGLLYEQYF. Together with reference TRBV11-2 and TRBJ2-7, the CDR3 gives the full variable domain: EAGVAQSPRYKIIEKRQSVAFWCNPISGHATLYWYQQILGQGPKLLIQFQNNGVVDDSQLPKDRFSAERLKGVDSTLKIQPAKLEDSAVYLCASSSGGFGLLYEQYFGPGTRLTVT.

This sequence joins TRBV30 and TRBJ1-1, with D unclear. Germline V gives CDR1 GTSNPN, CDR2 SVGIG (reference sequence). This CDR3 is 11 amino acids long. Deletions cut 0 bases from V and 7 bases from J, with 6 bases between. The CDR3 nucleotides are TGTGCCTGGAGTGTCGCGGATGAAGCTTTCTTT. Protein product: CAWSVADEAFF.

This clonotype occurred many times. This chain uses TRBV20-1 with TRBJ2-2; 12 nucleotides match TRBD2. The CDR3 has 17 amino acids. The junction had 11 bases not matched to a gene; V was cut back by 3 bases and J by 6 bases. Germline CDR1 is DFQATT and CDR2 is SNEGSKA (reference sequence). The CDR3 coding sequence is TGCAGTGCTAGTCCTAGCGGGAGGGCCAGAAGGGCCGGGGAGCTGTTTTTT. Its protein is CSASPSGRARRAGELFF.

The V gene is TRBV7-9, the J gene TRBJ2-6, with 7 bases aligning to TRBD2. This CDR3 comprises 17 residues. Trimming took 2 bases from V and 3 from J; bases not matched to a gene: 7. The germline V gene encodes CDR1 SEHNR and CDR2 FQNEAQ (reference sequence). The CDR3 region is CASSLPRLAVGANVLTF. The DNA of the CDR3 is TGTGCCAGCAGCTTACCCCGTCTAGCGGTTGGGGCCAACGTCCTGACTTTC.

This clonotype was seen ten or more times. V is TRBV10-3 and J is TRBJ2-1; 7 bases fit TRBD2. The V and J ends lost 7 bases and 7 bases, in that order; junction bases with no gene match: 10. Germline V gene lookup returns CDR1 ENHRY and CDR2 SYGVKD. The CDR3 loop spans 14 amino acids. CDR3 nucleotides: TGTGCCATCAAAGGGGACTACTCAGTGAATGAGCAGTTCTTC. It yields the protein CAIKGDYSVNEQFF.

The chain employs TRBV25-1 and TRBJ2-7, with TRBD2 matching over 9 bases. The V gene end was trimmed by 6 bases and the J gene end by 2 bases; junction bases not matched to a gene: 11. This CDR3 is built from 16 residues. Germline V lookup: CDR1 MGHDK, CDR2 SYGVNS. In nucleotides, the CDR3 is TGTGCCAGCAGCGAAGGACTTCAGCGGGAGGCCTACGAGCAGTACTTC. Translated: CASSEGLQREAYEQYF.